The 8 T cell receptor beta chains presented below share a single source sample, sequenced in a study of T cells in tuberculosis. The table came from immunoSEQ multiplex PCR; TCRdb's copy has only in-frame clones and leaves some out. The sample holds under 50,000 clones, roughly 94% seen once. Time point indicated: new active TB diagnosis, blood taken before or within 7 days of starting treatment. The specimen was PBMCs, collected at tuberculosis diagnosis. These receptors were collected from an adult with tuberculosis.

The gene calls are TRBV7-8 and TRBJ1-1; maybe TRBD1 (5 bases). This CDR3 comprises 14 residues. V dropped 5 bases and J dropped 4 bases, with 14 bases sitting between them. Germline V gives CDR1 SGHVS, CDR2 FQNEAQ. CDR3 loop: CASSHQGFATEAFF. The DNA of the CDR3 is TGTGCCAGCAGCCATCAGGGTTTCGCCACTGAAGCTTTCTTT.

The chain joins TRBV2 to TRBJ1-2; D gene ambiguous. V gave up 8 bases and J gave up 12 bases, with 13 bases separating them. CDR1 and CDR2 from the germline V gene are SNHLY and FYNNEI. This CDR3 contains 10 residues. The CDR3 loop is CASLLFPHTF. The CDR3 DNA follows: TGTGCCAGCCTTCTCTTTCCCCACACCTTC.

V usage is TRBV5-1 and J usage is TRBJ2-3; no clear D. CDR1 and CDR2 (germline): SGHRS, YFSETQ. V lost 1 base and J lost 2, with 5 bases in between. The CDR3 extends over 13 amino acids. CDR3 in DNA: TGCGCCAGCAGCTTGACATCCACAGATACGCAGTATTTT. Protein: CASSLTSTDTQYF.

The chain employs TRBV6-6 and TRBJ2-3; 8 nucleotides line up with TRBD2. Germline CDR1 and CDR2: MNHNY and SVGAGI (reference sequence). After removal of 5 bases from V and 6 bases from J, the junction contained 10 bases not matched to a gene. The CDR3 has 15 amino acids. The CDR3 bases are TGTGCCAGCAGTAGTTTAGCGGGGATTAGGGATACGCAGTATTTT. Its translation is CASSSLAGIRDTQYF.

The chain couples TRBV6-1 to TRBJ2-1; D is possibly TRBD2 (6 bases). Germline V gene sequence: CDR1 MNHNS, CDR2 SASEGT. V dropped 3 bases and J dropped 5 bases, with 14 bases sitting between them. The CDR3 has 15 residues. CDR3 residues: CASSEVGLDHNEQFF. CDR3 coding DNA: TGTGCCAGCAGTGAGGTGGGACTGGACCACAATGAGCAGTTCTTC.

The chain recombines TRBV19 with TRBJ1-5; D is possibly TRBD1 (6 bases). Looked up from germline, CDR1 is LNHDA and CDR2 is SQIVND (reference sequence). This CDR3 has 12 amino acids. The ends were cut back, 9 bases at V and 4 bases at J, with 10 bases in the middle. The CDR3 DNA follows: TGTGCCAGCGTACAGGGAAATCAGCCCCAGCATTTT. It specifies CASVQGNQPQHF. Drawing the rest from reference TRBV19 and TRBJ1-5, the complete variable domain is DGGITQSPKYLFRKEGQNVTLSCEQNLNHDAMYWYRQDPGQGLRLIYYSQIVNDFQKGDIAEGYSVSREKKESFPLTVTSAQKNPTAFYLCASVQGNQPQHFGDGTRLSIL.

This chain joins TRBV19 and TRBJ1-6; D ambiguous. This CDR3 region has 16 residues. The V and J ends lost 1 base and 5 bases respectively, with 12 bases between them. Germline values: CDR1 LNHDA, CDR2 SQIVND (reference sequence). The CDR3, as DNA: TGTGCCAGTAGTATAGGGGGTCGAGCGGATAATTCACCCCTCCACTTT. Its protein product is CASSIGGRADNSPLHF.

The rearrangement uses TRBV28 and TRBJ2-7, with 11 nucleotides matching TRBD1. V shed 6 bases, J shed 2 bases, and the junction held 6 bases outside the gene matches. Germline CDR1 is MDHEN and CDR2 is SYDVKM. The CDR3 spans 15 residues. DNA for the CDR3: TGTGCCAGCAGGGGACAGGGGGGCGCAACCTACGAGCAGTACTTC. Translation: CASRGQGGATYEQYF.